This T cell receptor (beta chain) comes out of a study of siplizumab effects on memory and regulatory T cells. Study-wide findings and caveats: Roughly 75-95% of dividing CD4+ or CD8+ clones were without an attributable naive or memory phenotype. With siplizumab, cumulative frequency of CD4+ memory-derived alloreactive sequences dropped significantly. Among mappable alloreactive CD4+ clones, the Treg-derived fraction averaged 68.8% with siplizumab versus about 30% in controls.

Deletions cut 4 bases from V and 1 base from J, with 12 bases between. CDR1 SQVTM and CDR2 ANQGSEA come from the germline V gene. The CDR3 has 14 amino acids. Produced via immunoSEQ multiplex PCR; TCRdb's table is partial and in-frame only. Here the sample spans tens of thousands of clones, roughly 90% being singletons. The count of this clone is one. The antigen remains undetermined. The sequenced sample was naive CD4+ T cells sorted from blood. The sequence came from a human donor in good health. The chain carries TRBV29-1 and TRBJ2-3, with D uncertain. CDR3 sequence reads: CSVGTLRGTDTQYF. CDR3 DNA: TGCAGCGTTGGGACCCTAAGGGGCACAGATACGCAGTATTTT.